This TCR beta chain stems from a study of shared clonotypes between healthy human individuals. Study at large: The donor group consisted of two women and a few men, aged 18 to 49. Study conclusions and caveats: Sharing across four donors was highest in naive CD4 (around 5%) and lowest in memory CD8 (about 0.4%).

Libraries were prepared by immunoSEQ multiplex PCR; TCRdb keeps only in-frame clonotypes and omits some of them. The sample lists some 2.4 million clones, 93% occurring once. Regarding this clone: Its antigen is unknown.

J gave up 11 bases and V 2 bases, and 6 bases lay outside the gene matches. CDR1 and CDR2 (germline): SGHRS, YFSETQ. This CDR3 has 13 amino acids. This receptor was obtained from a man younger than 30 in good health. Some clones in this sample may be carry-over from other donors' samples. The sample taken for sequencing was naive CD4+ T cells from PBMCs. Subset meaning: CD45RA+ positively selected. The chain uses TRBV5-1 and TRBJ1-4; the match to TRBD1 covers 7 bases. The CDR3 loop is CASSLGGAGKLFF. The CDR3 DNA reads TGCGCCAGCAGCTTAGGGGGCGCTGGGAAACTGTTTTTT.